A single sample gave rise to the 12 T cell receptor beta chains below, sequenced in a study of T cells in Graves' hyperthyroidism and ophthalmopathy. Template material for amplifying TCR beta CDR3 regions consisted of RNA transcripts. HTBI primers were employed in a first-round RT-PCR of the TCR CDR3. A single record per CDR3 protein comes from TCRdb applying MiXCR to the multiplex PCR reads. The table lists hundreds of thousands of distinct CDR3 sequences, less than 25% of them singletons. The sequenced material came from blood. All receptors derive from a man aged 25-45 years with Graves' ophthalmopathy.

This clonotype was counted at least ten times. V usage is TRBV5-6 and J usage is TRBJ2-1, with 13 nucleotides matching TRBD2. CDR1 and CDR2 from the germline V gene are SGHDT and YYEEEE. J lost 8 bases, V lost 1 base, and 6 bases had no gene match. There are 16 residues in the CDR3. The CDR3 nucleotides read TGTGCCAGCAGCTTGTGGGGGACTAGCGGGATCCATGAGCAGTTCTTC. It specifies CASSLWGTSGIHEQFF.

This chain joins TRBV4-1 and TRBJ1-1, with D perhaps TRBD1 (5 bases). Germline V gives CDR1 MGHRA, CDR2 YSYEKL. The ends were cut back, 3 bases at V and 4 bases at J, with 6 bases in the middle. This CDR3 has 12 amino acids. The chain's CDR3 is CASSQGTTEAFF. CDR3 DNA sequence: TGCGCCAGCAGCCAGGGGACCACTGAAGCTTTCTTT.

This clonotype came up many times. This sequence joins TRBV7-8 and TRBJ1-1, with 7 nucleotides matching TRBD1. The CDR3 runs 21 residues. V shed 2 bases, J shed 5 bases, and the junction held 26 bases outside the gene matches. The germline CDR1 and CDR2 sequences are SGHVS and FQNEAQ. CDR3 sequence (DNA): TGTGCCAGCAGCTTATTGTGGACGAAGACCGGACAGGAGACAACTGGGACTGAAGCTTTCTTT. As protein: CASSLLWTKTGQETTGTEAFF.

V and J are TRBV10-1 and TRBJ1-1; 10 bases are shared with TRBD1. Germline V CDR1 and CDR2: WNHNN, SYGVQD (reference sequence). The V and J ends lost 4 bases and 11 bases, in that order; junction bases with no gene match: 7. There are 13 residues in the CDR3. The CDR3 loop reads CASSVSPGQGAFF. In DNA, the CDR3 is TGCGCCAGCAGTGTAAGTCCGGGACAGGGGGCTTTCTTT.

In the case of this clonotype: Compared with germline, one end of the junction differs, possibly owing to a read error. The chain links TRBV7-7 to TRBJ2-3; D is undetermined. The CDR3 is 15 amino acids. Per germline, CDR1 SSHAT and CDR2 FNYEAQ (reference sequence). The CDR3 DNA is TGTGCTAGCAGCCTCGGAAGGGCGGACACAGATACGCAGTATTTT. Amino acids: CASSLGRADTDTQYF.

The chain combines TRBV11-2 with TRBJ2-2, with 11 bases aligning to TRBD2. This CDR3 spans 16 amino acids. Per the germline V gene, CDR1 is SGHAT and CDR2 is FQNNGV. The V gene end was trimmed by 4 bases and the J gene end by 8 bases; junction bases not matched to a gene: 9. In DNA form, the CDR3 reads TGTGCCAGCAGCTCCGGACTAGCGGGTAGCTTAGGGGAGCTGTTTTTT. Translating gives CASSSGLAGSLGELFF.

The rearrangement uses TRBV27 and TRBJ2-5; tentatively, D is TRBD1 (6 bases). Germline loops: CDR1 MNHEY, CDR2 SMNVEV (reference sequence). This CDR3 comprises 14 residues. V gave up 5 bases and J gave up 4 bases, with 14 bases separating them. The CDR3 DNA reads as TGTGCCAGCAGTGCCCTACAGGGCGGAGAGACCCAGTACTTC. Translating it yields CASSALQGGETQYF.

The V and J genes are TRBV9 and TRBJ2-3, with D possibly matching TRBD2 (6 bases). Germline lookup yields CDR1 SGDLS and CDR2 YYNGEE. With 4 bases removed from V and 5 bases from J, the gap between germline ends came to 20 bases. This CDR3 has 16 residues. Here the CDR3 DNA reads TGTGCCAGCAGCCCCCGGGCTGGCGGGGTGGGAGATACGCAGTATTTT. Translating it yields CASSPRAGGVGDTQYF.

The J gene is TRBJ2-7, the V gene TRBV29-1, with D tentatively TRBD2 (7 bases). The germline gives CDR1 SQVTM, CDR2 ANQGSEA. The V end was cut by 0 bases, the J end by 6 bases, with 18 bases between. This CDR3 contains 15 residues. The CDR3 here is CSVEEEGGRAAEQYF. CDR3 DNA: TGCAGCGTTGAAGAGGAGGGGGGGAGGGCTGCCGAGCAGTACTTC.

This clonotype appeared many times. This chain links TRBV28 with TRBJ2-7; possibly TRBD1 for D (6 bases). The germline V gene has CDR1 MDHEN and CDR2 SYDVKM. V lost 2 bases and J lost 5, with 13 bases in between. CDR3 length equals 14 residues. The CDR3 sequence: CASSLGTGWNEQYF. CDR3 nucleotide sequence: TGTGCCAGCAGTTTAGGAACAGGGTGGAACGAGCAGTACTTC.

The chain employs TRBV18 and TRBJ1-2; D call uncertain. V gave up 3 bases and J gave up 8 bases, with 13 bases separating them. Germline V gene data show CDR1 as KGHSH and CDR2 as LQKENI. The CDR3 spans 13 residues. DNA for the CDR3: TGTGCCAGCTCACCTGTCGGGAACGGAGGCTACACCTTC. Translation gives CASSPVGNGGYTF. Using reference TRBV18 and TRBJ1-2 for the parts outside the CDR3, the full variable domain is NAGVMQNPRHLVRRRGQEARLRCSPMKGHSHVYWYRQLPEEGLKFMVYLQKENIIDESGMPKERFSAEFPKEGPSILRIQQVVRGDSAAYFCASSPVGNGGYTFGSGTRLTVV.

This chain uses TRBV5-1 with TRBJ2-7, with D maybe TRBD2 (5 bases). The CDR3 spans 17 residues. Germline V gene lookup returns CDR1 SGHRS and CDR2 YFSETQ. Trimming removed 2 bases from V and 2 bases from J, with 20 bases in between. CDR3 loop: CASSLAPRGPNPYEQYF. CDR3 in DNA: TGCGCCAGCAGCTTAGCCCCCCGAGGGCCCAACCCCTACGAGCAGTACTTC.